The 29 T cell receptor beta chains below come from one sample, sequenced in a study of T-cell reconstitution after alpha-beta-depleted transplantation in children. TCRbeta library construction was performed incorporating unique molecular identifiers. In TCRdb, the PCR reads were re-called with MiXCR into one record per CDR3 protein. The sample carries about 270,000 distinct CDR3 sequences, 9.9% recorded once. The sequences come from PBMCs from the stem cell graft donor, collected from the stem cell graft. These receptor sequences come from a human donor who donated a stem cell graft to a child with SCID.

In DNA, the CDR3 is TGTGCCAGCAGCTTGCGCATGGACTCCTCAAGGAATGAGCAGTTCTTC. Protein product: CASSLRMDSSRNEQFF. The V and J genes are TRBV11-1 and TRBJ2-1; TRBD2 is a possible D gene (5 bases). The germline V gene has CDR1 SGHAT and CDR2 FQDESV (reference sequence). The V gene lost 3 bases and the J gene lost 7 bases, with 19 bases spanning the gap. The CDR3 loop spans 16 amino acids.

There are a few counts of this clonotype. V and J are TRBV27 and TRBJ2-7, with a possible D match to TRBD1 (5 bases). The CDR3 contains 16 residues. Germline CDR1 and CDR2: MNHEY and SMNVEV (reference sequence). V was clipped by 0 bases and J by 3 bases, with 15 bases between them. CDR3 protein: CASSLSPPDSIYEQYF. The CDR3 DNA follows: TGTGCCAGCAGTTTATCCCCTCCTGACAGCATCTACGAGCAGTACTTC.

This clonotype was counted only a few times. The chain recombines TRBV12-3 or TRBV12-4 with TRBJ2-5; 8 bases align to TRBD1. The CDR3 is 14 amino acids. The ends lost 4 bases at V and 3 bases at J; junction bases unmatched: 4. This chain's CDR3 is CASSSGQGEETQYF. DNA for the CDR3: TGTGCCAGCAGTTCCGGACAGGGTGAAGAGACCCAGTACTTC.

This chain uses TRBV6-5 with TRBJ1-3; D is undetermined. Germline V gives CDR1 MNHEY, CDR2 SVGAGI. The germline V and J ends were trimmed by 4 bases and 2 bases, with 12 bases remaining between them. The CDR3 has 15 residues. This chain's CDR3 is CASSLTGHPGNTIYF. CDR3 DNA: TGTGCCAGCAGTTTAACGGGCCACCCTGGAAACACCATATATTTT.

This clonotype was counted a few times. The rearrangement uses TRBV27 and TRBJ2-7; D gene unclear. The CDR3 consists of 11 residues. Germline CDR1 reads MNHEY; CDR2 reads SMNVEV (reference sequence). Trimming took off 8 bases at V and 3 bases at J, with 8 bases between the two ends. The CDR3 nucleotides read TGTGCCAGCGGCTTGGTCTACGAGCAGTACTTC. Translating gives CASGLVYEQYF.

This clonotype has ten or more counts. This rearrangement joins TRBV29-1 to TRBJ2-5; 7 bases are shared with TRBD1. Germline CDR1 reads SQVTM; CDR2 reads ANQGSEA. V was pared by 6 bases and J by 2 bases, with 9 bases of the junction left unmatched. The CDR3 is 14 residues long. CDR3 DNA: TGCAGCGTGTGGGGCCGGGACAGTCAAGAGACCCAGTACTTC. Translating gives CSVWGRDSQETQYF.

This clonotype was observed a handful of times. This rearrangement joins TRBV7-6 to TRBJ2-3, with D tentatively TRBD1 (5 bases). The CDR3 is made up of 15 amino acids. The germline gives CDR1 SGHVS, CDR2 FNYEAQ. With 2 bases removed from V and 0 bases from J, the gap between germline ends came to 9 bases. The CDR3 region is CASSLIAGSTDTQYF. The CDR3 coding sequence is TGTGCCAGCAGCTTAATTGCAGGGAGCACAGATACGCAGTATTTT.

This clonotype has more than one count but fewer than ten. The J gene is TRBJ2-7, the V gene TRBV5-1; D is perhaps TRBD1 (6 bases). Trimming removed 4 bases at V and 2 bases at J, with 19 bases between. Germline V lookup: CDR1 SGHRS, CDR2 YFSETQ. There are 16 residues in the CDR3. This CDR3 is CASSRSDRLLAYEQYF. In DNA, the CDR3 is TGCGCCAGCAGCCGATCCGACAGGCTCCTTGCCTACGAGCAGTACTTC.

Many counts were recorded for this clonotype. The CDR3 sequence: CASSPQVLGGEQYF. In nucleotides, the CDR3 is TGTGCCAGCAGCCCACAAGTGTTGGGGGGCGAGCAGTACTTC. This chain connects TRBV3-1 to TRBJ2-7; maybe TRBD2 (6 bases). The CDR3 sequence is 14 residues long. V gave up 4 bases and J gave up 6 bases, with 16 bases separating them. Germline CDR1 and CDR2: LGHDT and YNNKEL (reference sequence).

CDR3 in amino acids: CASSPSVNEKLFF. The CDR3 region has the DNA TGTGCCAGCAGCCCTTCTGTTAATGAAAAACTGTTTTTT. The chain links TRBV7-6 to TRBJ1-4, with D unresolved. The CDR3 contains 13 residues. The V gene's germline CDR1 is SGHVS and CDR2 FNYEAQ. The ends were cut back, 5 bases at V and 4 bases at J, with 8 bases in the middle.

A few counts support this clonotype. The chain carries TRBV12-3 or TRBV12-4 and TRBJ1-2; D call uncertain. The length of the CDR3 is 13 residues. The V gene lost 7 bases and the J gene lost 0 bases, with 9 bases spanning the gap. The CDR3 loop reads CASTFGPNYGYTF. In DNA, the CDR3 is TGTGCCAGCACCTTTGGTCCTAACTATGGCTACACCTTC.

The J gene is TRBJ1-3, the V gene TRBV2; 7 bases align to TRBD1. Germline lookup yields CDR1 SNHLY and CDR2 FYNNEI. Germline trimming cut 3 bases from V and 1 base from J; bases unmatched to any gene: 9. CDR3 length: 17 amino acids. The CDR3 DNA reads TGTGCCAGCAGTGATGGAGACAGGGTTCTATCTGGAAACACCATATATTTT. Its protein product is CASSDGDRVLSGNTIYF. The full variable domain, in which reference TRBV2 and TRBJ1-3 provide the parts outside the CDR3, is EPEVTQTPSHQVTQMGQEVILRCVPISNHLYFYWYRQILGQKVEFLVSFYNNEISEKSEIFDDQFSVERPDGSNFTLKIRSTKLEDSAMYFCASSDGDRVLSGNTIYFGEGSWLTVV.

This clonotype was counted a few times. This chain connects TRBV7-9 to TRBJ2-3; D is unresolved. From germline, CDR1 is SEHNR and CDR2 FQNEAQ (reference sequence). Deletions cut 6 bases from V and 6 bases from J, with 10 bases between. This CDR3 is built from 12 residues. The CDR3 sequence is CASSQVGDTQYF. CDR3 nucleotides: TGTGCCAGCAGTCAGGTTGGTGATACGCAGTATTTT.

The sample holds a few counts of this clonotype. This sequence joins TRBV7-8 and TRBJ1-4; 9 nucleotides agree with TRBD1. The CDR3 runs 15 residues. The V gene end was trimmed by 4 bases and the J gene end by 7 bases; junction bases not matched to a gene: 7. Germline V lookup: CDR1 SGHVS, CDR2 FQNEAQ. The CDR3 DNA sequence: TGTGCCAGCAGCTCGGGGACAGGGTTTGGTGAAAAACTGTTTTTT. This encodes CASSSGTGFGEKLFF.

This clonotype was detected ten times or more. The chain links TRBV24-1 to TRBJ2-7; 8 positions agree with TRBD2. This CDR3 spans 14 amino acids. J gave up 2 bases and V 5 bases, and 4 bases lay outside the gene matches. The germline V gene has CDR1 KGHDR and CDR2 SFDVKD. The CDR3 nucleotides are TGTGCCACCAGTGGTGGGACTAGACCCTACGAGCAGTACTTC. Protein: CATSGGTRPYEQYF.

This clonotype was counted many times. In nucleotides, the CDR3 is TGTGCCACCAGTCTCTGGAACCGTCATACAGATACGCAGTATTTT. Its translation is CATSLWNRHTDTQYF. The J gene is TRBJ2-3, the V gene TRBV24-1; no definite D call. The CDR3 is 15 residues long. Germline V gene data show CDR1 as KGHDR and CDR2 as SFDVKD. The germline V and J ends were trimmed by 6 bases and 3 bases, with 15 bases remaining between them.

The chain recombines TRBV10-3 with TRBJ2-7; D gene unclear. With 3 bases removed from V and 0 bases from J, the gap between germline ends came to 12 bases. In germline, CDR1 is ENHRY, CDR2 SYGVKD. The CDR3 is 15 residues long. CDR3 DNA sequence: TGTGCCATCAGTGAAACGACTGTTCACTCCTACGAGCAGTACTTC. Protein: CAISETTVHSYEQYF.

The chain has TRBV15 and TRBJ2-3, with D possibly being TRBD2 (5 bases). The CDR3 spans 15 residues. Germline loops: CDR1 LNHNV, CDR2 YYDKDF (reference sequence). Trimming shortened V by 4 bases and J by 3 bases, and 14 bases separated the two germline ends. The DNA for the CDR3 is TGTGCCACCAGCACCTCGGGGTTTAGGACAGATACGCAGTATTTT. Translating gives CATSTSGFRTDTQYF.

A few counts support this clonotype. The chain couples TRBV20-1 to TRBJ2-3; tentative D call: TRBD1 (5 bases). Looked up from germline, CDR1 is DFQATT and CDR2 is SNEGSKA (reference sequence). The V end was cut by 4 bases, the J end by 0 bases, with 17 bases between. This CDR3 spans 16 amino acids. The CDR3 region is CSAMSTGRVSTDTQYF. CDR3 sequence (DNA): TGCAGTGCTATGTCTACAGGCCGAGTGAGCACAGATACGCAGTATTTT.

The V gene is TRBV12-3 or TRBV12-4, the J gene TRBJ2-2; D gene unclear. This CDR3 has 16 amino acids. Trimming took 5 bases from V and 5 from J, leaving 18 bases between them. CDR3 loop: CASSRLVGLGTGELFF. CDR3 DNA: TGTGCCAGCAGTCGCCTGGTAGGGTTGGGGACCGGGGAGCTGTTTTTT.

V gene TRBV20-1 combines with J gene TRBJ1-1; possibly TRBD1 for D (6 bases). The CDR3 sequence is 15 residues long. Trimming took 4 bases from V and 3 from J, leaving 18 bases between them. The germline V gene encodes CDR1 DFQATT and CDR2 SNEGSKA (reference sequence). DNA for the CDR3: TGCAGTGCTACTCAGACAGGACGAAGGGACACTGAAGCTTTCTTT. It yields the protein CSATQTGRRDTEAFF.

This clonotype was seen only a few times. CDR3 loop: CASRNGWLTDTQYF. As DNA, the CDR3 is TGTGCCAGCAGGAATGGGTGGCTCACAGATACGCAGTATTTT. The chain employs TRBV27 and TRBJ2-3; D is undetermined. This CDR3 is 14 amino acids long. Between the trimmed V and J ends, which lost 6 bases and 2 bases, there was a span of 12 bases. Germline loops: CDR1 MNHEY, CDR2 SMNVEV (reference sequence).

This clonotype appeared a few times. The rearrangement uses TRBV18 and TRBJ2-1, with TRBD1 matching over 8 bases. This CDR3 is built from 15 residues. J was trimmed by 7 bases and V by 0 bases; bases with no gene match: 5. Germline V gene lookup returns CDR1 KGHSH and CDR2 LQKENI. CDR3 bases: TGTGCCAGCTCACCACCCGGGACAGGTAAAAATGAGCAGTTCTTC. It specifies CASSPPGTGKNEQFF.

The rearrangement links TRBV29-1 to TRBJ2-3; 7 nucleotides agree with TRBD2. The CDR3 is made up of 14 amino acids. Germline V gene sequence: CDR1 SQVTM, CDR2 ANQGSEA. The J segment lost 2 bases and the V segment lost 5 bases, leaving 7 bases of the junction unmatched. CDR3 DNA: TGCAGCGTTCGTCGCGGGGGAAACACAGATACGCAGTATTTT. Amino acids: CSVRRGGNTDTQYF.

V is TRBV7-3 and J is TRBJ2-3, with 8 bases aligning to TRBD1. Looked up from germline, CDR1 is SGHTA and CDR2 is FQGTGA. The CDR3 covers 15 residues. The V segment lost 5 bases and the J segment 4 bases; nucleotides outside the gene matches: 8. This CDR3 reads CASSPPGGPPDTQYF. The CDR3 DNA sequence: TGTGCCAGCAGCCCACCAGGGGGCCCTCCAGATACGCAGTATTTT. Full variable domain (remainder filled in from reference TRBV7-3 and TRBJ2-3): GAGVSQTPSNKVTEKGKYVELRCDPISGHTALYWYRQSLGQGPEFLIYFQGTGAADDSGLPNDRFFAVRPEGSVSTLKIQRTERGDSAVYLCASSPPGGPPDTQYFGPGTRLTVL.

This chain uses TRBV7-3 with TRBJ2-3; D is undetermined. CDR1 and CDR2 from the germline V gene are SGHTA and FQGTGA. Trimming removed 2 bases from V and 5 bases from J, with 8 bases in between. This CDR3 region has 13 residues. CDR3 DNA: TGTGCCAGCAGCTTAGACCGGCAAGATACGCAGTATTTT. Translating gives CASSLDRQDTQYF.

This clonotype has only a few counts. The chain is built from TRBV6-5 and TRBJ2-7; TRBD1 might be the D (5 bases). CDR1 and CDR2 from the germline V gene are MNHEY and SVGAGI. This CDR3 is built from 13 residues. V was shortened by 4 bases and J by 6 bases, with 13 bases between the two germline ends. The CDR3 nucleotides read TGTGCCAGCAGTTCGCTGACAGTTTCCGAGCAGTACTTC. Protein sequence: CASSSLTVSEQYF.

The V and J genes are TRBV9 and TRBJ2-5; TRBD1 agrees at 7 bases. Germline CDR1 reads SGDLS; CDR2 reads YYNGEE. V was pared by 5 bases and J by 5 bases, with 18 bases of the junction left unmatched. CDR3 size: 17 residues. CDR3 amino acids: CASSPDRALVAIETQYF. CDR3 bases: TGTGCCAGCAGTCCTGACAGGGCTCTCGTGGCGATCGAGACCCAGTACTTC.

This sequence joins TRBV5-1 and TRBJ2-3; 7 nucleotides align to TRBD2. The CDR3 covers 14 residues. Germline-derived CDR1 and CDR2 are SGHRS and YFSETQ. J was trimmed by 6 bases and V by 2 bases; bases with no gene match: 6. The CDR3 nucleotides are TGCGCCAGCAGCTTTGTGGCGGGGGACGATACGCAGTATTTT. Residues: CASSFVAGDDTQYF.